This T cell receptor beta chain was identified in a study of cytotoxic CD8 clonotypes in ibrutinib-treated CLL. Between the trimmed V and J ends, which lost 1 base and 8 bases, there was a span of 23 bases. The CDR3 runs 17 residues. Germline CDR1 is MNHNS and CDR2 is SASEGT. Generated by immunoSEQ multiplex PCR, the TCRdb table keeps only in-frame clones and is missing some. The data hold a few hundred thousand clones, with about 77% observed a single time. The sample here was PBMCs, taken before ibrutinib treatment. The chain recombines TRBV6-1 with TRBJ1-2; perhaps TRBD1 as D (5 bases). The source is a human donor with chronic lymphocytic leukemia. The CDR3 loop is CASSEESHRGLKPGYTF. The CDR3 DNA reads TGTGCCAGCAGTGAAGAATCTCACCGGGGACTCAAACCGGGCTACACCTTC.